This T cell receptor beta chain was observed in a study of shared clonotypes between healthy human individuals. Original processing notes: Junction-only immunoSEQ data arrived without quality scores, meaning filtering differed. Generated by immunoSEQ multiplex PCR, the TCRdb table keeps only in-frame clones and is missing some. D and trimming come from the DNA, and the V and J calls and clone size come from that table. The sample has millions of clones; roughly 94% are singletons. V lost 0 bases, J lost 2 bases, and 10 bases lay in between. From germline, CDR1 is SGHRS and CDR2 YFSETQ. The CDR3 sequence is 15 residues long.

The source material was naive CD4+ T cells sorted from blood. Stated subset: CD45RA+ positively selected. This rearrangement joins TRBV5-1 to TRBJ2-3, with a tentative D call TRBD2 (7 bases). This clonotype was sampled from a man younger than 35 in good health. The CDR3 DNA reads TGCGCCAGCAGCTTGGGCGGGGGCCTCACAGATACGCAGTATTTT. This codes for CASSLGGGLTDTQYF.